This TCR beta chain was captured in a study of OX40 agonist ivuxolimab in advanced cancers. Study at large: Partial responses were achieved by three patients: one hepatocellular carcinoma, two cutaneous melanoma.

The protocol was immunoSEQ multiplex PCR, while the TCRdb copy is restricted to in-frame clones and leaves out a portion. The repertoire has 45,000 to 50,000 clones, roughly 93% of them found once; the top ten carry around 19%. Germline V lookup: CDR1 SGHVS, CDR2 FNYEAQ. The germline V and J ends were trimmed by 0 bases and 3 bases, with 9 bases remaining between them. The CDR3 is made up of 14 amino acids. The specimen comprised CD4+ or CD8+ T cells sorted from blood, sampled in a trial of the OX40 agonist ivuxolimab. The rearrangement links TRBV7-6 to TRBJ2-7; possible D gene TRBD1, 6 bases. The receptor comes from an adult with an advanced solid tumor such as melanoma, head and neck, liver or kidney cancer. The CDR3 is CASSLAPGDYEQYF. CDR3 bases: TGTGCCAGCAGCTTAGCCCCAGGGGACTACGAGCAGTACTTC.